Given below is one TCR beta chain in context. What it recognizes is unknown. This sample is drawn from a study of cytomegalovirus exposure and HLA in healthy donors. Whole-study results and caveats: The study recorded 160 or so TCR beta chains that were cytomegalovirus-associated. Reportedly, cytomegalovirus status was diagnosed with high sensitivity and specificity. In vitro confirmation showed three CMV-associated chains to be CMV antigen specific.

From germline, CDR1 is SGHRS and CDR2 YFSETQ. The CDR3 is made up of 14 amino acids. V dropped 4 bases and J dropped 8 bases, with 18 bases sitting between them. Generated by immunoSEQ multiplex PCR, the TCRdb table keeps only in-frame clones and is missing some. The sample has some 120,000 clones, about 89% seen once. The sequencing sample was made of PBMCs. The V call is TRBV5-1, the J call TRBJ1-2; D is perhaps TRBD1 (5 bases). This receptor was identified in a young woman in good health and CMV-seronegative. The CDR3: CASSPLTGVKGYTF. In nucleotides, the CDR3 is TGCGCCAGCAGCCCGCTTACGGGGGTCAAAGGCTACACCTTC.